This TCR beta chain was captured by sequencing in a study of cytomegalovirus exposure and HLA in healthy donors. Repertoires were generated with immunoSEQ multiplex PCR, while TCRdb's copy carries only in-frame clones and drops some. The table includes approximately 190,000 clones, around four fifths detected once. CDR3 length: 14 residues. The J segment lost 6 bases and the V segment lost 6 bases, leaving 7 bases of the junction unmatched. CDR1 and CDR2 from the germline V gene are ENHRY and SYGVKD. The chain uses TRBV10-3 and TRBJ2-3; 9 nucleotides line up with TRBD2. The material sequenced was PBMCs. The source of this sequence is a man between 18 and 29 years old in good health and CMV-seropositive. Here the CDR3 reads CAIRLSGGRDTQYF. The CDR3 region has the DNA TGTGCCATCAGACTTAGCGGGGGCCGGGATACGCAGTATTTT.